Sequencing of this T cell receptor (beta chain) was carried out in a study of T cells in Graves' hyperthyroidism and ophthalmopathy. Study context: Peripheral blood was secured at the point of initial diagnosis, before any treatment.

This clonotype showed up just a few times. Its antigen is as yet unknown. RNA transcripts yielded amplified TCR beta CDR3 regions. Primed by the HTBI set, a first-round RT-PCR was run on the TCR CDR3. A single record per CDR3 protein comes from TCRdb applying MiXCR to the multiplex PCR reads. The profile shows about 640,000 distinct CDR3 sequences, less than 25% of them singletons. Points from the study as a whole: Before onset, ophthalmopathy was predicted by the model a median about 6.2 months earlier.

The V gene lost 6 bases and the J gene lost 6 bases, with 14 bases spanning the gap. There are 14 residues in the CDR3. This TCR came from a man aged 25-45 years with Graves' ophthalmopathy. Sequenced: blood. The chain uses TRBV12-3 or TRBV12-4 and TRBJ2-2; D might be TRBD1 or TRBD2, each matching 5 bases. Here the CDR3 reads CASSPLLGPGELFF. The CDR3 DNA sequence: TGTGCCAGCAGCCCCCTCCTGGGACCCGGGGAGCTGTTTTTT.